The 13 T cell receptor beta chains listed next were all sequenced from one sample in a study of blood T cell repertoires in COVID-19. Assay: immunoSEQ multiplex PCR; the TCRdb copy retains only in-frame clones and omits some. The top ten clones hold roughly 7.1% of a sample with just over 350,000 clones, 75% to 90% of them seen once. Sequenced: peripheral blood. The origin of the receptors is a woman aged 55-75 years with COVID-19, enrolled during active disease.

This sequence joins TRBV7-7 and TRBJ2-1; the match to TRBD2 covers 13 bases. The CDR3 covers 16 residues. The germline V gene has CDR1 SSHAT and CDR2 FNYEAQ (reference sequence). V shed 5 bases, J shed 8 bases, and the junction held 9 bases outside the gene matches. The CDR3 bases are TGTGCCAGCAGCCAAGTACTAGCGGGGGGGCCCCATGAGCAGTTCTTC. Its translation is CASSQVLAGGPHEQFF.

This clone was counted once. The chain couples TRBV2 to TRBJ2-1, with a tentative D call TRBD2 (7 bases). Trimming took off 6 bases at V and 9 bases at J, with 15 bases between the two ends. CDR3 length: 13 amino acids. Germline CDR1 is SNHLY and CDR2 is FYNNEI. The chain's CDR3 is CASRWGGPSEQFF. The CDR3 region has the DNA TGTGCCAGCAGGTGGGGGGGCCCCTCTGAGCAGTTCTTC.

The J gene is TRBJ2-6, the V gene TRBV19; 10 bases are shared with TRBD1. V lost 3 bases and J lost 1; bases outside the gene matches: 3. This CDR3 is 17 amino acids long. CDR1 is LNHDA and CDR2 is SQIVND in the germline V gene (reference sequence). CDR3 nucleotide sequence: TGTGCCAGTAGTATGGGACAGGGGTCGTCTGGGGCCAACGTCCTGACTTTC. Protein: CASSMGQGSSGANVLTF.

The CDR3 sequence is CASSSTGDEQYF. The CDR3 DNA follows: TGTGCCAGCAGCTCGACAGGGGACGAGCAGTACTTC. The chain couples TRBV3-1 (or the pseudogene TRBV3-2) to TRBJ2-7; 8 nucleotides line up with TRBD1. This CDR3 is 12 amino acids long. Germline V gene data show CDR1 as LGHDT and CDR2 as YNNKEL (reference sequence). V dropped 5 bases and J dropped 5; count of bases not matched to a gene: 2.

The rearrangement uses TRBV2 and TRBJ2-2; 7 bases match TRBD2. Germline lookup yields CDR1 SNHLY and CDR2 FYNNEI. CDR3 length: 16 residues. With V trimmed by 0 bases and J by 4 bases, 5 bases remained unmatched. CDR3 loop: CASSEAPTSPTGELFF. The CDR3 DNA reads TGTGCCAGCAGTGAAGCCCCGACTAGCCCCACCGGGGAGCTGTTTTTT.

This clone was counted once. The chain employs TRBV18 and TRBJ2-1, with 7 bases aligning to TRBD1. Per the germline V gene, CDR1 is KGHSH and CDR2 is LQKENI. CDR3 length equals 12 residues. The CDR3 DNA reads as TGTGCGACAGGGAGCTCCTACAATGAGCAGTTCTTC. Its translation is CATGSSYNEQFF.

The J gene is TRBJ2-7, the V gene TRBV5-1; 7 nucleotides line up with TRBD2. The CDR3 loop spans 16 amino acids. V was clipped by 5 bases and J by 0 bases; unmatched bases: 11. Per germline, CDR1 SGHRS and CDR2 YFSETQ. The CDR3 reads CASRTQARGSSYEQYF. CDR3 in DNA: TGCGCCAGCAGGACCCAGGCGCGGGGGAGCTCCTACGAGCAGTACTTC.

The rearrangement uses TRBV27 and TRBJ1-3; D remains ambiguous. The V end was cut by 5 bases, the J end by 7 bases, with 15 bases between. The germline V gene has CDR1 MNHEY and CDR2 SMNVEV (reference sequence). There are 14 residues in the CDR3. CDR3 sequence (DNA): TGTGCCAGCAGTAACTACCCCCCGGGGAACACCATATATTTT. It encodes CASSNYPPGNTIYF.

This rearrangement joins TRBV5-4 to TRBJ2-2; a weak D match, TRBD2 (6 bases). The germline V gene encodes CDR1 SGHNT and CDR2 YYREEE (reference sequence). This CDR3 comprises 16 residues. Trimming left V 4 bases short and J 5 bases short, with 18 bases between. The CDR3 nucleotides are TGTGCCAGCAGCATCCGGAGGGGCTCGAGGACCGGGGAGCTGTTTTTT. This codes for CASSIRRGSRTGELFF.

V is TRBV19 and J is TRBJ1-1; no reliable D call. Looked up from germline, CDR1 is LNHDA and CDR2 is SQIVND (reference sequence). Trimming removed 6 bases from V and 2 bases from J, with 13 bases in between. This CDR3 is 14 amino acids long. As DNA, the CDR3 is TGTGCCAGTAGGACCCCGGGAGAAAACACTGAAGCTTTCTTT. Protein sequence: CASRTPGENTEAFF.

Written as DNA, the CDR3 is TGTGCCAGCAGTTACTCTCTTCCCGCTACAGGTTATGGCTACACCTTC. This gives the protein CASSYSLPATGYGYTF. The chain recombines TRBV6-5 with TRBJ1-2; D possibly corresponds to TRBD1 (5 bases). The germline V gene encodes CDR1 MNHEY and CDR2 SVGAGI. The ends were cut back, 0 bases at V and 5 bases at J, with 16 bases in the middle. The CDR3 length is 16 residues.

This sequence joins TRBV6-5 and TRBJ2-1; 11 bases match TRBD1. Germline V lookup: CDR1 MNHEY, CDR2 SVGAGI. The CDR3 consists of 15 residues. V dropped 6 bases and J dropped 6; count of bases not matched to a gene: 7. DNA of the CDR3: TGTGCCAGCAGAGTATCCGGGACAGGGGGCAATGAGCAGTTCTTC. The encoded protein is CASRVSGTGGNEQFF.

V and J are TRBV3-1 (or the pseudogene TRBV3-2) and TRBJ2-2, with 10 bases fitting TRBD1. The CDR3 contains 17 residues. V lost 3 bases to trimming and J lost 5 bases; unmatched junction nucleotides: 9. Germline V gene sequence: CDR1 LGHDT, CDR2 YNNKEL (reference sequence). The CDR3 region is CASSQRKGQGKTGELFF. The CDR3 nucleotides read TGTGCCAGCAGCCAGCGCAAGGGACAGGGGAAAACCGGGGAGCTGTTTTTT.